The T cell receptor beta chain under discussion was sequenced for a study of CD8 T cells in ankylosing spondylitis. Whole-study results and caveats: Ankylosing spondylitis blood appeared to carry a characteristic TCR beta motif of roughly 8 highly homologous variants. The clones that were linked to disease were reported to be significantly enriched in matched synovial fluid samples from ankylosing spondylitis patients. In reactive arthritis synovial fluid and blood, some motif variants had been reported before. As for the disease-linked clones, they showed a CD8+ phenotype and occurred at relatively low frequencies in peripheral blood.

The CDR3 length is 16 residues. V dropped 4 bases and J dropped 2; count of bases not matched to a gene: 10. Each TCR beta library was made by quantitative 5'-RACE that incorporated molecular barcodes. Via MiXCR, TCRdb re-called the 5' RACE reads, giving one row per CDR3 protein. The sample holds 800,000 to 900,000 distinct CDR3 sequences, about an eighth seen once. Comment on this clonotype: What it recognizes is unknown.

This sequence joins TRBV12-3 or TRBV12-4 and TRBJ2-5; TRBD1 matches at 7 bases. The receptor was derived from a male donor with ankylosing spondylitis. The specimen sequenced was blood, either unsorted or a sorted T cell fraction (not recorded which). Here the CDR3 reads CASSWTFIQGQETQYF. In DNA form, the CDR3 reads TGTGCCAGCAGTTGGACTTTCATACAGGGGCAAGAGACCCAGTACTTC.